These 20 T cell receptor beta chains were sequenced from one sample in a study of OX40 agonist ivuxolimab in advanced cancers. Assay used: immunoSEQ multiplex PCR; TCRdb lists only in-frame clones, some missing. The table has roughly 43,000 clones, 88% seen once. The sequences come from CD4+ or CD8+ T cells sorted from blood, collected in a trial of the OX40 agonist ivuxolimab. Receptor source: an adult with an advanced solid tumor such as melanoma, head and neck, liver or kidney cancer.

This sequence joins TRBV28 and TRBJ2-1, with unresolved D. This CDR3 contains 13 residues. The V gene lost 1 base and the J gene lost 9 bases, with 10 bases spanning the gap. The germline V gene has CDR1 MDHEN and CDR2 SYDVKM. CDR3 nucleotide sequence: TGTGCCAGCAGTTTATCAGACGGGCCTGAGCAGTTCTTC. As protein: CASSLSDGPEQFF.

The rearrangement uses TRBV11-2 and TRBJ2-7; no reliable D call. CDR1 and CDR2 from the germline V gene are SGHAT and FQNNGV. The CDR3 sequence is 14 residues long. The V end was cut by 1 base, the J end by 0 bases, with 7 bases between. CDR3 coding DNA: TGTGCCAGCAGCTTAGGATTTAGCTCCTACGAGCAGTACTTC. It yields the protein CASSLGFSSYEQYF.

The chain uses TRBV7-2 and TRBJ1-5, with TRBD1 matching 8 bases. CDR1 and CDR2 from the germline V gene are SGHTA and FQGNSA. The ends lost 3 bases at V and 6 bases at J; junction bases unmatched: 7. The CDR3 is made up of 15 amino acids. The CDR3 region has the DNA TGTGCCAGCAGCTTGGGGGACAGGAATGGTCAGCCCCAGCATTTT. Protein product: CASSLGDRNGQPQHF.

This chain connects TRBV4-1 to TRBJ1-5; no firm D call. CDR3 length: 14 amino acids. The V end was cut by 3 bases, the J end by 2 bases, with 8 bases between. Germline V CDR1 and CDR2: MGHRA, YSYEKL. The CDR3 coding sequence is TGCGCCAGCAGCCACCCGGGAGGCAATCAGCCCCAGCATTTT. Amino acid sequence: CASSHPGGNQPQHF.

The chain uses TRBV7-9 and TRBJ2-7; possible D gene TRBD2, 5 bases. The V gene's germline CDR1 is SEHNR and CDR2 FQNEAQ (reference sequence). This CDR3 has 12 amino acids. Trimming took off 4 bases at V and 4 bases at J, with 8 bases between the two ends. CDR3 sequence reads: CASSYRRYEQYF. The CDR3 bases are TGTGCCAGCAGCTACCGGAGGTACGAGCAGTACTTC. Full variable domain (rest looked up from reference TRBV7-9 and TRBJ2-7): DTGVSQNPRHKITKRGQNVTFRCDPISEHNRLYWYRQTLGQGPEFLTYFQNEAQLEKSRLLSDRFSAERPKGSFSTLEIQRTEQGDSAMYLCASSYRRYEQYFGPGTRLTVT.

The CDR3 sequence is CASSLWSSGANVLTF. As DNA, the CDR3 is TGTGCCAGCAGTTTATGGAGCTCTGGGGCCAACGTCCTGACTTTC. The V and J genes are TRBV28 and TRBJ2-6; D unclear. Per germline, CDR1 MDHEN and CDR2 SYDVKM. The CDR3 contains 15 residues. V was pared by 0 bases and J by 0 bases, with 3 bases between.

The chain combines TRBV14 with TRBJ1-2; unclear D gene. The length of the CDR3 is 16 residues. In germline, CDR1 is SGHDN, CDR2 FVKESK. V was trimmed by 1 base and J by 8 bases, leaving 20 bases between them. The CDR3 protein is CASSQGRQSAQPGYTF. The CDR3 nucleotides are TGTGCCAGCAGCCAAGGGAGGCAGTCAGCCCAGCCGGGCTACACCTTC.

With regard to this clone: Just one base apart from a much larger clone, this may be a read error. The chain couples TRBV7-3 to TRBJ1-1, with 7 bases fitting TRBD1. V lost 4 bases, J lost 3 bases, and 2 bases stayed unmatched. CDR3 length: 13 amino acids. The germline V gene has CDR1 SGHTA and CDR2 FQGTGA. CDR3 loop: CASSSQGDTEAFF. CDR3 nucleotides: TGTGCCAGCAGCTCTCAGGGGGACACTGAAGCTTTCTTT. Combining the CDR3 with reference TRBV7-3 and TRBJ1-1 gives the whole variable domain GAGVSQTPSNKVTEKGKYVELRCDPISGHTALYWYRQSLGQGPEFLIYFQGTGAADDSGLPNDRFFAVRPEGSVSTLKIQRTERGDSAVYLCASSSQGDTEAFFGQGTRLTVV.

V gene TRBV2 combines with J gene TRBJ1-3, with 7 bases lining up with TRBD1. Unmatched junction bases numbered 16, after V lost 5 bases and J lost 0 bases. The CDR3 consists of 19 residues. Germline values: CDR1 SNHLY, CDR2 FYNNEI. The CDR3 loop is CASSITGTAPSSSGNTIYF. In DNA form, the CDR3 reads TGTGCCAGCAGTATAACCGGGACAGCTCCTTCCTCCTCTGGAAACACCATATATTTT.

The rearrangement uses TRBV28 and TRBJ1-1; D possibly corresponds to TRBD1 (6 bases). The V gene lost 6 bases and the J gene lost 5 bases, with 10 bases spanning the gap. Germline CDR1 MDHEN, CDR2 SYDVKM. This CDR3 contains 12 residues. The CDR3 DNA reads TGTGCCAGCAGACAGGGAGGTACTGAAGCTTTCTTT. The encoded protein is CASRQGGTEAFF.

The chain couples TRBV18 to TRBJ2-7; D is unresolved. Trimming removed 2 bases from V and 3 bases from J, with 11 bases in between. The CDR3 consists of 14 residues. Germline CDR1 and CDR2: KGHSH and LQKENI. CDR3 sequence (DNA): TGTGCCAGCTCACCAAGGTACTACAACTACGAGCAGTACTTC. This encodes CASSPRYYNYEQYF.

This chain connects TRBV9 to TRBJ2-7, with 7 bases aligning to TRBD1. This CDR3 comprises 14 residues. V was clipped by 4 bases and J by 6 bases; unmatched bases: 10. Germline lookup yields CDR1 SGDLS and CDR2 YYNGEE. CDR3 coding DNA: TGTGCCAGCAGCCAGTGGGACCGGGACAGCGAGCAGTACTTC. Protein: CASSQWDRDSEQYF.

The V and J genes are TRBV6-5 and TRBJ1-2, with 7 bases identical to TRBD1. CDR1 and CDR2 from the germline V gene are MNHEY and SVGAGI. Losses at the gene ends were 2 bases for V and 6 bases for J; bases not matched to a gene: 0. This CDR3 is 12 amino acids long. CDR3 region: CASSYDRDGYTF. In DNA, the CDR3 is TGTGCCAGCAGTTACGACAGGGATGGCTACACCTTC.

The chain combines TRBV4-3 with TRBJ2-3; tentative D call: TRBD2 (6 bases). Per the germline V gene, CDR1 is LGHNA and CDR2 is YSLEER. Trimming shortened V by 6 bases and J by 4 bases, and 17 bases separated the two germline ends. This CDR3 is 15 amino acids long. CDR3 in amino acids: CASSKRRGIPDTQYF. The CDR3 DNA sequence: TGCGCCAGCAGTAAACGGAGGGGTATCCCAGATACGCAGTATTTT.

This chain uses TRBV5-1 with TRBJ2-7; tentatively, D is TRBD1 (6 bases). This CDR3 contains 15 residues. V gave up 0 bases and J gave up 1 base, with 11 bases separating them. Germline-derived CDR1 and CDR2 are SGHRS and YFSETQ. Here the CDR3 DNA reads TGCGCCAGCAGCTTGGTGGCTCAGGGGTCCTACGAGCAGTACTTC. Its translation is CASSLVAQGSYEQYF.

The sample holds one count of this clone. The genes are TRBV7-9 and TRBJ1-1; 8 bases are a match to TRBD1. The CDR3 is 16 amino acids. Looked up from germline, CDR1 is SEHNR and CDR2 is FQNEAQ (reference sequence). The trim removed 1 base at V and 3 bases at J, leaving 7 bases unmatched. CDR3 protein: CASSLGGRGRDTEAFF. The CDR3, as DNA: TGTGCCAGCAGCTTAGGGGGCAGGGGGCGTGACACTGAAGCTTTCTTT.

V and J are TRBV28 and TRBJ2-7; D is possibly TRBD1 (6 bases). V dropped 6 bases and J dropped 0 bases, with 21 bases sitting between them. This CDR3 has 17 residues. Germline CDR1 reads MDHEN; CDR2 reads SYDVKM. The CDR3 sequence is CASRAGDFDRNSYEQYF. CDR3 bases: TGTGCCAGCAGGGCCGGTGACTTCGACAGGAACTCCTACGAGCAGTACTTC.

This clone appeared a few times. The chain is built from TRBV30 and TRBJ1-1; 8 positions match TRBD1. The CDR3 sequence is 14 residues long. The trim removed 1 base at V and 0 bases at J, leaving 1 base unmatched. CDR1 is GTSNPN and CDR2 is SVGIG in the germline V gene (reference sequence). This CDR3 is CAWSAGGLNTEAFF. In nucleotides, the CDR3 is TGTGCCTGGAGTGCAGGGGGCTTGAACACTGAAGCTTTCTTT.

The V call is TRBV5-5, the J call TRBJ2-5, with 10 positions matching TRBD2. Germline V gene lookup returns CDR1 SGHKS and CDR2 YYEKEE (reference sequence). The CDR3 is made up of 13 amino acids. The trim removed 5 bases at V and 7 bases at J, leaving 5 bases unmatched. The CDR3 bases are TGTGCCAGCAGTTCCGCTAGCGGGAGGACCCAGTACTTC. It is translated as CASSSASGRTQYF.

The chain recombines TRBV28 with TRBJ1-1; D remains unclear. Germline loops: CDR1 MDHEN, CDR2 SYDVKM. V was clipped by 4 bases and J by 4 bases, with 13 bases between them. The length of the CDR3 is 14 residues. The DNA of the CDR3 is TGTGCCAGCAGTTACGCCGCGGGAGCCACTGAAGCTTTCTTT. Translation: CASSYAAGATEAFF.